The TCR beta chain under discussion was sequenced for a study of molecular identifiers for immune sequencing clone quantification. TCRdb independently ran MiXCR on the PCR reads; one entry per CDR3 protein. The table includes around 470,000 distinct CDR3 sequences, around 23% detected once. This CDR3 contains 15 residues. Trimming took 4 bases from V and 4 from J; bases not matched to a gene: 9. From germline, CDR1 is SGHDT and CDR2 YYEEEE. The origin of this receptor is a human donor in good health. Some libraries in this study had Jurkat cell RNA spiked in. The specimen sequenced was naive CD8+ T cells from blood, with Jurkat cell RNA spiked in. Subset indicated: FACS-sorted CD8+CD4-CCR7+CD45RA+ naive T cells. The chain links TRBV5-6 to TRBJ1-1; 8 nucleotides agree with TRBD1. Here the CDR3 reads CASSPERQGATEAFF. In nucleotides, the CDR3 is TGTGCCAGCAGCCCTGAACGGCAGGGGGCCACTGAAGCTTTCTTT.